This T cell receptor beta chain derives from a study of T cell repertoires in cytomegalovirus infection. TCRdb re-derived calls from the reads in MiXCR, one entry per CDR3 protein. This table has 830,000 or so distinct CDR3 sequences, around a third appearing once. The CDR3 is made up of 14 amino acids. Germline V gene data show CDR1 as MGHRA and CDR2 as YSYEKL. Trimming removed 1 base at V and 5 bases at J, with 9 bases between. With regard to this clonotype: The target antigen is unknown.

The chain combines TRBV4-1 with TRBJ2-1, with D possibly TRBD2 on 6 matching bases. The TCR sequence derives from a human donor in good health (CMV status not recorded). Some clones in this sample may be carry-over from other donors' samples. Sequences were derived from cultured CD8+ T cells from PBMCs, sampled from culture after CMV antigen stimulation. The CDR3 is CASSQAGGHNEQFF. The CDR3 bases are TGCGCCAGCAGCCAAGCTGGAGGGCACAATGAGCAGTTCTTC.